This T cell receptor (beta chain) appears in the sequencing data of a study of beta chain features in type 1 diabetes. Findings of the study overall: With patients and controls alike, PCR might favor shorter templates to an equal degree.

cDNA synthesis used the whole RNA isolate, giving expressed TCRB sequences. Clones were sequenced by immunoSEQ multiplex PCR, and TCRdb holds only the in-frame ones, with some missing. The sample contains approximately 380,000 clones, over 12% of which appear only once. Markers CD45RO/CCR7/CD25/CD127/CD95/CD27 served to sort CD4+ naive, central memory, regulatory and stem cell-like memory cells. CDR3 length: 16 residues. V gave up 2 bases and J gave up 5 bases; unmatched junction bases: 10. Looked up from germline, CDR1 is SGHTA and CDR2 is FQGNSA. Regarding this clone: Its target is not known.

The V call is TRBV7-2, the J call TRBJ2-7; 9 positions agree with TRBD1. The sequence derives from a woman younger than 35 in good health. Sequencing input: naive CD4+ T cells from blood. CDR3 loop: CASSLFMTQGAHEQYF. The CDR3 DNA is TGTGCCAGCAGCTTATTCATGACACAGGGGGCCCACGAGCAGTACTTC.